One and the same sample provided the 21 T cell receptor beta chains below, sequenced in a study of T cells expressing NK-cell markers. TCRdb re-called the 5' RACE reads and gives one entry per CDR3 protein, without DNA. This sample's table reports about 450,000 distinct CDR3 sequences. Sequencing input: blood T cells: a sorted CD56 or NKG2C T cell subset, CD4+ or CD8+ T cells, or bulk PBMC T cells (not recorded which). These receptors originate from a woman between 18 and 69 years old in good health.

The chain joins TRBV28 to TRBJ2-3. From germline, CDR1 is MDHEN and CDR2 SYDVKM. There are 15 residues in the CDR3. The CDR3 reads CASSLQAYGTDTQYF.

The rearrangement joins TRBV6-2 or TRBV6-3 to TRBJ2-2; TCRdb calls TRBD1, which cannot be checked without DNA. The germline gives CDR1 MNHEY, CDR2 SVGEGT. The CDR3 totals 15 residues. CDR3 region: CASNLDQGATGELFF.

The chain couples TRBV19 to TRBJ2-7; TCRdb picks TRBD1, but there is no DNA to check that call. CDR3 length: 15 amino acids. The germline V gene has CDR1 LNHDA and CDR2 SQIVND (reference sequence). Here the CDR3 reads CASSTPGTGGYEQYF.

J is TRBJ2-1 and V is TRBV18; TCRdb calls TRBD1, which cannot be checked without DNA. CDR3 size: 16 residues. Germline V gene data show CDR1 as KGHSH and CDR2 as LQKENI. CDR3: CASSLTPGQGPGEQFF.

The CDR3 sequence: CASSPGVGDGKNIQYF. J is TRBJ2-4 and V is TRBV11-2; the D gene TCRdb calls, TRBD1, cannot be checked with no DNA. Germline V gene sequence: CDR1 SGHAT, CDR2 FQNNGV. This CDR3 contains 16 residues.

The gene calls are TRBV7-2 and TRBJ2-3. This CDR3 spans 16 amino acids. Germline CDR1 and CDR2: SGHTA and FQGNSA. CDR3 sequence reads: CASSLTLAGVTDTQYF.

This chain uses TRBV4-3 with TRBJ2-4; as DNA is missing, the TRBD2 call by TCRdb cannot be tested. The CDR3 contains 18 residues. CDR1 and CDR2 from the germline V gene are LGHNA and YSLEER. The CDR3 sequence: CASSSVHSGGAILDIQYF.

The chain joins TRBV7-3 to TRBJ2-3. CDR1 is SGHTA, CDR2 FQGTGA, per germline. The CDR3 runs to 15 residues. The CDR3 reads CASSLTGVSTDTQYF.

The V call is TRBV4-2, the J call TRBJ2-7; TCRdb returns TRBD1, unconfirmable since there is no DNA. This CDR3 has 15 residues. The V gene's germline CDR1 is LGHNA and CDR2 YNFKEQ. The CDR3 here is CASSKRGGLGEEQYF.

The chain is built from TRBV7-2 and TRBJ1-1; the D gene TCRdb calls, TRBD1, cannot be checked with no DNA. The CDR3 contains 16 residues. CDR1 is SGHTA, CDR2 FQGNSA, per germline. The CDR3 here is CASSPRTGPIGTEAFF.

CDR3: CASSLRIARGNTEAFF. This chain uses TRBV4-3 with TRBJ1-1. The germline gives CDR1 LGHNA, CDR2 YSLEER. The CDR3 totals 16 residues.

This rearrangement joins TRBV18 to TRBJ1-2. From germline, CDR1 is KGHSH and CDR2 LQKENI. The CDR3 loop spans 14 amino acids. The CDR3 protein is CASSPQWSNYGYTF.

The chain recombines TRBV18 with TRBJ2-2. The CDR3 totals 16 residues. Germline V gives CDR1 KGHSH, CDR2 LQKENI. The CDR3: CASSPFVSANTGELFF.

The chain has TRBV11-1 and TRBJ2-2; TCRdb picks TRBD1, but there is no DNA to check that call. The CDR3 contains 18 residues. Germline values: CDR1 SGHAT, CDR2 FQDESV (reference sequence). CDR3 loop: CASRPLLRDRSFTGELFF.

The rearrangement uses TRBV20-1 and TRBJ2-7; with no DNA, the TCRdb D assignment of TRBD2 cannot be verified. The germline gives CDR1 DFQATT, CDR2 SNEGSKA (reference sequence). The CDR3 has 15 residues. The CDR3 protein is CSAWVWTSGTYEQYF.

The CDR3 loop is CASSPVRGGDTQYF. The J gene is TRBJ2-3, the V gene TRBV4-1; TCRdb's D gene call, TRBD2, goes unchecked for lack of DNA. The CDR3 runs 14 residues. The germline V gene has CDR1 MGHRA and CDR2 YSYEKL.

The chain carries TRBV6-2 or TRBV6-3 and TRBJ2-5. The CDR3 runs 13 residues. The germline CDR1 and CDR2 sequences are MNHEY and SVGEGT. The CDR3 spells CASTSQYQETQYF.

The chain carries TRBV5-6 and TRBJ2-1; TCRdb indicates TRBD1, and absent DNA this call remains unverified. Per the germline V gene, CDR1 is SGHDT and CDR2 is YYEEEE. This CDR3 contains 15 residues. The CDR3 loop reads CASSLGGRVVSEQFF.

The V call is TRBV20-1, the J call TRBJ1-5; TCRdb returns TRBD1, unconfirmable since there is no DNA. The CDR3 consists of 14 residues. The germline V gene has CDR1 DFQATT and CDR2 SNEGSKA (reference sequence). CDR3 loop: CSAWDTYSNQPQHF.

The gene calls are TRBV5-6 and TRBJ1-3. Germline CDR1 reads SGHDT; CDR2 reads YYEEEE. The CDR3 is made up of 15 amino acids. Here the CDR3 reads CASSWDGKAGNTIYF.

The J gene is TRBJ1-2, the V gene TRBV4-3; TCRdb's assignment of TRBD1 cannot be checked, as there is no DNA. Germline V gene data show CDR1 as LGHNA and CDR2 as YSLEER. The CDR3 has 15 residues. CDR3 protein: CASSQGDQGNYGYTF.